The 6 T cell receptor beta chains reported below all come from one sample, sequenced in a study of blood T cell repertoires in COVID-19. Sequencing was performed with immunoSEQ multiplex PCR; in TCRdb, only in-frame clones are kept and a portion is missing. The sample lists roughly 100,000 clones, roughly 89% occurring once. The sequenced sample consisted of peripheral blood. The receptors stem from a human donor in a cohort sampled during active COVID-19.

This chain joins TRBV10-3 and TRBJ2-7, with 11 bases matching TRBD2. J gave up 3 bases and V 4 bases, and 5 bases lay outside the gene matches. The CDR3 is made up of 15 amino acids. Germline V gene lookup returns CDR1 ENHRY and CDR2 SYGVKD. The DNA of the CDR3 is TGTGCCATCAGTGGAGCCGGGACTAGCGGCTACGAGCAGTACTTC. This gives the protein CAISGAGTSGYEQYF.

The chain employs TRBV19 and TRBJ2-7; 12 bases fit TRBD2. In germline, CDR1 is LNHDA, CDR2 SQIVND (reference sequence). The V and J ends lost 5 bases and 6 bases, in that order; junction bases with no gene match: 8. CDR3 length: 15 residues. The CDR3: CASSVSSGGASEQYF. The CDR3 DNA follows: TGTGCCAGTAGTGTCTCTAGCGGGGGGGCCTCCGAGCAGTACTTC. The full variable domain, in which reference TRBV19 and TRBJ2-7 provide the parts outside the CDR3, is DGGITQSPKYLFRKEGQNVTLSCEQNLNHDAMYWYRQDPGQGLRLIYYSQIVNDFQKGDIAEGYSVSREKKESFPLTVTSAQKNPTAFYLCASSVSSGGASEQYFGPGTRLTVT.

The count of this clone is one. The chain couples TRBV11-3 to TRBJ1-1; D unresolved. Germline CDR1 reads SGHNT; CDR2 reads YENEEA. This CDR3 region has 14 residues. Trimming removed 1 base at V and 7 bases at J, with 13 bases between. CDR3: CASSLVAGSGEAFF. CDR3 coding DNA: TGTGCCAGCAGCTTAGTAGCGGGGTCAGGTGAAGCTTTCTTT.

V gene TRBV4-1 combines with J gene TRBJ1-3, with 7 bases identical to TRBD1. Trimming took 1 base from V and 7 from J; bases not matched to a gene: 13. In germline, CDR1 is MGHRA, CDR2 YSYEKL. The CDR3 spans 17 residues. The CDR3, as DNA: TGCGCCAGCAGCCAAGCCGAAGTAGGGGGCCTCTCGAACACCATATATTTT. This sequence encodes CASSQAEVGGLSNTIYF.

CDR3 sequence (DNA): TGTGCCAGCAGCTTGGCCGGGGGTCAAGAGACCCAGTACTTC. Its protein product is CASSLAGGQETQYF. The genes are TRBV5-6 and TRBJ2-5; perhaps TRBD2 as D (6 bases). V lost 0 bases, J lost 2 bases, and 8 bases lay in between. Germline V gene lookup returns CDR1 SGHDT and CDR2 YYEEEE. CDR3 length equals 14 residues.

The chain links TRBV7-9 to TRBJ2-5; TRBD1 aligns across 7 bases. The junction had 7 bases not matched to a gene; V was cut back by 5 bases and J by 1 base. The CDR3 covers 15 residues. From germline, CDR1 is SEHNR and CDR2 FQNEAQ (reference sequence). The CDR3 bases are TGTGCCAGCAGCCCCCAGGACAGGACCCAAGAGACCCAGTACTTC. This codes for CASSPQDRTQETQYF.